This TCR beta chain was found in a study of identical twins. Points from the study as a whole: Donors were not followed over many years; analysis was cross-sectional. Fewer insertions marked abundant cord blood beta clonotypes; young adult naive trended weakly, memory not at all.

TCRdb processed the 5' RACE reads anew with MiXCR; each CDR3 protein has one entry. The data contain 400,000 to 550,000 distinct CDR3 sequences, around 20% of them singletons. Comments on this clonotype: The antigen is unknown.

The data were also submitted as part of a second study, on T cells expressing NK-cell markers. This second study says: Seven donors tested HCMV-seropositive and one tested seronegative among the eight sequenced.

This sequence was found in a woman aged 18-35 years in good health. Sequencing input: CD4+ T cells sorted from blood.

The CDR3 region is CASSPGRSEQFF. CDR3 sequence (DNA): TGTGCCAGCTCACCAGGCCGCTCTGAGCAGTTCTTC. The chain uses TRBV18 and TRBJ2-1, with D uncertain. The CDR3 has 12 amino acids. Looked up from germline, CDR1 is KGHSH and CDR2 is LQKENI. Trimming stripped 2 bases from V and 9 bases from J, with 8 bases between.